The entry below describes one TCR beta chain. As yet, its antigen is unknown. All the donors were Caucasian adults who lived in Nashville, Tennessee. From CD4+ cells came CD45RA+ naive and CD45RA-negative memory subsets. The source of the sample is a study of shared clonotypes between healthy human individuals. V lost 6 bases and J 1 base, leaving 12 bases between the germline ends. CDR1 LNHDA and CDR2 SQIVND come from the germline V gene (reference sequence). This CDR3 region has 14 residues. Findings and caveats of the study: Roughly 5.3% of naive CD4 clonotypes were common to a handful of donors.

Per the original methods: Quality scores were absent from the junction-only immunoSEQ sequences, so filtering differed. Produced via immunoSEQ multiplex PCR; TCRdb's table is partial and in-frame only. V and J calls and clone size come straight from that table; D and trimming were deduced from the DNA. The data show about 530,000 clones, 90% to 96% seen once. The sample taken for sequencing was naive CD4+ T cells sorted from blood. Subset indicated: CD45RA+ positively selected. This TCR derives from a woman in her twenties or thirties in good health. This chain links TRBV19 with TRBJ1-2, with TRBD1 as a possible D gene (5 bases). The CDR3 DNA is TGTGCCAGTAGGACGGGGACCCTTAACTATGGCTACACCTTC. Translated, it gives CASRTGTLNYGYTF.